The sequence of this TCR beta chain was determined in a study of graft-versus-host responses after intestinal transplantation. Study-level background: Once they had received anti-thymocyte globulin induction, all recipients took tacrolimus and steroids for approximately 3 years.

With 7 bases removed from V and 0 bases from J, the gap between germline ends came to 9 bases. CDR1 and CDR2 from the germline V gene are SGHRS and YFSETQ. The CDR3 totals 13 residues. Sequenced by immunoSEQ multiplex PCR; TCRdb stores in-frame clones only, minus some. The sample lists some 41,000 clones, more than 85% occurring once. The chain has TRBV5-1 and TRBJ2-3; maybe TRBD1 (5 bases). The input for sequencing was PBMCs, taken around 720 days after intestinal transplantation. The TCR was taken from a human patient who received an intestinal transplant, so some T cells may come from the graft donor. The CDR3 bases are TGCGCCAGCTCAGACAGTAGCACAGATACGCAGTATTTT. Its protein is CASSDSSTDTQYF.